This TCR beta chain was documented in a study of blood T cells in healthy people across ages. At the level of the study: When template switching was applied, about one barcoded beta molecule was captured per two T cells. Study observations and caveats: It was found that TCR beta diversity correlated strongly with the percentage of naive T cells.

V gave up 5 bases and J gave up 12 bases, with 14 bases separating them. CDR1 MNHNS and CDR2 SASEGT come from the germline V gene. This CDR3 has 12 amino acids. The second PCR ran roughly 7 to 11 cycles with a sample-barcoded 5' primer and J-beta primers. CDR3-containing paired-end reads numbering at least 2.5 million came from each sample. MiXCR was run by TCRdb on the 5' RACE reads, yielding one entry per CDR3 protein. The table lists approximately 790,000 distinct CDR3 sequences, around two thirds of them singletons. This clonotype was counted between two and nine times. Its antigen remains unidentified. The individuals who served as donors were healthy Caucasians living in Russia, aged about 6 to 100.

The sequenced sample was blood. The J gene is TRBJ2-1, the V gene TRBV6-1; D may be TRBD1 (6 bases). The TCR was taken from a man in his thirties or forties in good health. CDR3 in amino acids: CASSSQGHRQFF. The CDR3 DNA follows: TGTGCCAGCAGTTCGCAGGGACATCGGCAGTTCTTC.